Presented here are 11 T cell receptor beta chains from one specimen sequenced in a study of shared clonotypes between healthy human individuals. Method: immunoSEQ multiplex PCR; TCRdb's copy keeps in-frame clones and lacks some. The table lists over a million clones, around 75% of them singletons. What was sequenced was memory CD4+ T cells sorted from blood. The subset here: CD45RA-negative fraction. Source of these receptors: a man aged 18 to 35 in good health.

This clone was seen only once. The chain uses TRBV15 and TRBJ1-1; D not resolved. Trimming took off 2 bases at V and 1 base at J, with 5 bases between the two ends. The CDR3 runs 13 residues. Germline values: CDR1 LNHNV, CDR2 YYDKDF (reference sequence). CDR3 protein: CATSRSENTEAFF. The CDR3 DNA follows: TGTGCCACCAGCAGAAGCGAGAACACTGAAGCTTTCTTT. Based on the CDR3 plus reference TRBV15 and TRBJ1-1, the full variable domain is DAMVIQNPRYQVTQFGKPVTLSCSQTLNHNVMYWYQQKSSQAPKLLFHYYDKDFNNEADTPDNFQSRRPNTSFCFLDIRSPGLGDTAMYLCATSRSENTEAFFGQGTRLTVV.

J is TRBJ1-2 and V is TRBV6-1; D perhaps matches TRBD1 (6 bases). V was cut by 0 bases and J by 0 bases, with 11 bases left in between. Germline assignment: CDR1 MNHNS and CDR2 SASEGT. The CDR3 spans 16 residues. CDR3 bases: TGTGCCAGCAGTGAAGCGGGGGCAAGGACTAACTATGGCTACACCTTC. It specifies CASSEAGARTNYGYTF.

In this sample, this clone turned up once. The chain carries TRBV11-2 and TRBJ2-7; 7 nucleotides align to TRBD2. This CDR3 region has 14 residues. J gave up 3 bases and V 1 base, and 3 bases lay outside the gene matches. Germline assignment: CDR1 SGHAT and CDR2 FQNNGV. The CDR3: CASSLASGGYEQYF. CDR3 nucleotides: TGTGCCAGCAGCTTAGCATCGGGGGGCTACGAGCAGTACTTC.

The chain has TRBV2 and TRBJ2-7, with a possible D match to TRBD2 (5 bases). The CDR3 covers 14 residues. Germline values: CDR1 SNHLY, CDR2 FYNNEI. Trimming removed 6 bases from V and 3 bases from J, with 15 bases in between. The CDR3 is CASSPALGGYEQYF. CDR3 in DNA: TGTGCCAGCAGCCCCGCGCTTGGAGGCTACGAGCAGTACTTC.

The V gene is TRBV2, the J gene TRBJ2-1; a weak D match, TRBD1 (6 bases). V was pared by 7 bases and J by 3 bases, with 13 bases between. The CDR3 length is 14 residues. Germline values: CDR1 SNHLY, CDR2 FYNNEI. The chain's CDR3 is CASKQGDHYNEQFF. CDR3 DNA sequence: TGTGCCAGCAAACAGGGAGATCACTACAATGAGCAGTTCTTC.

This chain's CDR3 is CASSQELSRPGLATLAKNIQYF. CDR3 sequence (DNA): TGTGCCAGCAGCCAAGAGTTATCGCGGCCGGGACTAGCGACTCTAGCCAAAAACATTCAGTACTTC. The genes are TRBV4-2 and TRBJ2-4; the match to TRBD2 covers 10 bases. This CDR3 contains 22 residues. Germline CDR1 LGHNA, CDR2 YNFKEQ. After removal of 0 bases from V and 0 bases from J, the junction contained 17 bases not matched to a gene.

The chain joins TRBV6-6 to TRBJ2-4; 7 bases are shared with TRBD2. Germline loops: CDR1 MNHNY, CDR2 SVGAGI (reference sequence). CDR3 length: 14 amino acids. Trimming at V came to 2 bases and at J to 7 bases, leaving 5 bases not matched to a gene. CDR3 in DNA: TGTGCCAGCAGTTACAGTCTAGCGGCTAACATTCAGTACTTC. Translation: CASSYSLAANIQYF.

The chain combines TRBV4-1 with TRBJ2-5; no firm D call. The V gene lost 0 bases and the J gene lost 2 bases, with 19 bases spanning the gap. The CDR3 length is 18 residues. Germline lookup yields CDR1 MGHRA and CDR2 YSYEKL. The CDR3 DNA reads as TGCGCCAGCAGCCAAGATCCACTTTACGTAGCCGTACAAGAGACCCAGTACTTC. The encoded protein is CASSQDPLYVAVQETQYF.

Turning to this clone: Other nucleotide sequences from this sample produce the same CDR3. The gene calls are TRBV18 and TRBJ1-2; no firm D call. Trimming stripped 3 bases from V and 2 bases from J, with 4 bases between. This CDR3 comprises 12 residues. Per germline, CDR1 KGHSH and CDR2 LQKENI. CDR3 protein: CASSPDNYGYTF. Here the CDR3 DNA reads TGTGCCAGCTCACCGGACAACTATGGCTACACCTTC.

The chain recombines TRBV30 with TRBJ1-2; D not resolved. The CDR3 is 11 amino acids. V gave up 0 bases and J gave up 7 bases, with 6 bases separating them. Germline CDR1 is GTSNPN and CDR2 is SVGIG (reference sequence). In nucleotides, the CDR3 is TGTGCCTGGAGTGTAAAAGGTGGCTACACCTTC. Protein sequence: CAWSVKGGYTF.

V and J are TRBV18 and TRBJ2-5; D perhaps matches TRBD2 (5 bases). CDR1 is KGHSH, CDR2 LQKENI, per germline. V lost 4 bases and J lost 5, with 17 bases in between. This CDR3 spans 15 amino acids. CDR3 region: CASSLLGFGGETQYF. The CDR3 region has the DNA TGTGCCAGCTCACTCTTGGGCTTCGGCGGGGAGACCCAGTACTTC.